These 20 T cell receptor beta chains originate from one sample sequenced in a study of naive and memory T cell subsets. Two oligonucleotides, mixed equimolar, formed the beta constant-region primer covering TRBC1 and TRBC2. TCRdb processed the UMI-ligation and nested PCR reads anew with MiXCR; each CDR3 protein has one entry. The profile covers around 40,000 distinct CDR3 sequences, with about an eighth appearing a single time and around 23% taken by the ten largest. Source material: effector memory CD4+ T cells from blood. As to subset: effector memory, CD45RA- CD27-. All receptors derive from a human donor in good health.

This clonotype was counted at least ten times. The gene calls are TRBV5-1 and TRBJ2-7, with D possibly matching TRBD1 (6 bases). Trimming left V 0 bases short and J 1 base short, with 8 bases between. Germline CDR1 reads SGHRS; CDR2 reads YFSETQ. This CDR3 region has 14 residues. The DNA for the CDR3 is TGCGCCAGCAGCTTGGTTACAGGGTCCTACGAGCAGTACTTC. This sequence encodes CASSLVTGSYEQYF.

At least ten counts were recorded for this clonotype. The chain employs TRBV6-6 and TRBJ2-1; a weak D match, TRBD1 (5 bases). Trimming cost V 0 bases and J 4 bases, with 7 bases left between them. The CDR3 is 14 residues long. Per the germline V gene, CDR1 is MNHNY and CDR2 is SVGAGI (reference sequence). CDR3 region: CASSYSRVYNEQFF. In nucleotides, the CDR3 is TGTGCCAGCAGTTACTCCAGGGTTTACAATGAGCAGTTCTTC.

This clonotype was counted many times. J is TRBJ1-1 and V is TRBV5-5, with D maybe TRBD1 (6 bases). The V end lost 2 bases, the J end lost 5 bases, and 13 bases lay between the germline ends. Germline V gene sequence: CDR1 SGHKS, CDR2 YYEKEE (reference sequence). The CDR3 runs 14 residues. CDR3: CASSFRLGGTEAFF. For the CDR3, the DNA is TGTGCCAGCAGCTTTCGACTAGGGGGGACTGAAGCTTTCTTT. Full variable domain (rest looked up from reference TRBV5-5 and TRBJ1-1): DAGVTQSPTHLIKTRGQQVTLRCSPISGHKSVSWYQQVLGQGPQFIFQYYEKEERGRGNFPDRFSARQFPNYSSELNVNALLLGDSALYLCASSFRLGGTEAFFGQGTRLTVV.

There are many counts of this clonotype. The chain joins TRBV5-5 to TRBJ2-3; D is tentatively TRBD1 or TRBD2 (5 bases each). The germline V and J ends were trimmed by 0 bases and 2 bases, with 13 bases remaining between them. CDR1 and CDR2 from the germline V gene are SGHKS and YYEKEE (reference sequence). The CDR3 length is 16 residues. CDR3 DNA: TGTGCCAGCAGCTTGGAGGGGCAGGGACCCACAGATACGCAGTATTTT. Translating it yields CASSLEGQGPTDTQYF.

This clonotype has a handful of counts. J is TRBJ2-7 and V is TRBV7-8, with a tentative D call TRBD2 (5 bases). V was shortened by 3 bases and J by 1 base, with 13 bases between the two germline ends. Germline CDR1 is SGHVS and CDR2 is FQNEAQ. CDR3 length equals 15 residues. The CDR3 DNA follows: TGTGCCAGCAGCTTTCGGGGAACAGATTCCTACGAGCAGTACTTC. As protein: CASSFRGTDSYEQYF.

This clonotype was found many times. The V call is TRBV11-1, the J call TRBJ2-2; tentatively, D is TRBD2 (6 bases). Trimming stripped 0 bases from V and 5 bases from J, with 10 bases between. This CDR3 has 15 amino acids. Germline CDR1 and CDR2: SGHAT and FQDESV (reference sequence). As DNA, the CDR3 is TGTGCCAGCAGCTTAGCGGGAGGTCAGACCGGGGAGCTGTTTTTT. Translated: CASSLAGGQTGELFF.

This clonotype was counted between two and nine times. CDR3 in DNA: TGCAGCGTCGATGACAGGACGAACATGAACACTGAAGCTTTCTTT. Its translation is CSVDDRTNMNTEAFF. The chain employs TRBV29-1 and TRBJ1-1; TRBD1 might be the D (6 bases). Germline V gene sequence: CDR1 SQVTM, CDR2 ANQGSEA. This CDR3 contains 15 residues. With 6 bases removed from V and 0 bases from J, the gap between germline ends came to 17 bases.

This clonotype appeared many times. V usage is TRBV7-9 and J usage is TRBJ2-5; 8 nucleotides match TRBD2. V dropped 5 bases and J dropped 1; count of bases not matched to a gene: 9. From germline, CDR1 is SEHNR and CDR2 FQNEAQ (reference sequence). The CDR3 is 16 amino acids. The CDR3 bases are TGTGCCAGCAGCAACCCGTCTCGGGAGGGCCAAGAGACCCAGTACTTC. Translated, it gives CASSNPSREGQETQYF.

This clonotype was counted at least ten times. This chain uses TRBV19 with TRBJ2-1; perhaps D is TRBD1 or TRBD2 (5 bases each). CDR1 is LNHDA, CDR2 SQIVND, per germline (reference sequence). The CDR3 runs to 17 residues. V was pared by 5 bases and J by 6 bases, with 23 bases between. For the CDR3, the DNA is TGTGCCAGTAGTCCGCTGGGACCGACTTCGTCCAGCAATGAGCAGTTCTTC. It translates to CASSPLGPTSSSNEQFF.

The V call is TRBV28, the J call TRBJ2-7, with D unresolved. CDR3 length equals 15 residues. CDR1 is MDHEN, CDR2 SYDVKM, per germline. V lost 5 bases to trimming and J lost 1 base, with 15 bases between them. The DNA of the CDR3 is TGTGCCAGCAGTCCCCTGACACCGGGTTCCTACGAGCAGTACTTC. Protein product: CASSPLTPGSYEQYF.

This clonotype was found a few times. The chain carries TRBV5-6 and TRBJ1-1, with 7 bases matching TRBD1. The CDR3 totals 14 residues. In germline, CDR1 is SGHDT, CDR2 YYEEEE. Losses at the gene ends were 5 bases for V and 5 bases for J; bases not matched to a gene: 9. The CDR3, as DNA: TGTGCCAGCAGGCGGAGGGGGCGGCGGACTGAAGCTTTCTTT. Its protein product is CASRRRGRRTEAFF.

This clonotype has ten or more counts. The rearrangement joins TRBV12-3 or TRBV12-4 to TRBJ2-7, with 7 nucleotides matching TRBD2. The trim removed 5 bases at V and 7 bases at J, leaving 5 bases unmatched. This CDR3 region has 12 residues. CDR3 bases: TGTGCCAGCAGTACAGCGGGACGAGAGCAGTACTTC. Translated, it gives CASSTAGREQYF.

In its sample, this clonotype ranks as medium-sized. The chain is built from TRBV7-2 and TRBJ2-7, with no clear D. Trimming cost V 2 bases and J 3 bases, with 8 bases left between them. CDR1 and CDR2 (germline): SGHTA, FQGNSA. This CDR3 spans 13 amino acids. The CDR3 is CASSLRTDYEQYF. CDR3 bases: TGTGCCAGCAGCTTACGGACCGACTACGAGCAGTACTTC.

The table lists this clonotype with a few counts. The chain carries TRBV3-1 and TRBJ1-4, with D possibly matching TRBD1 (6 bases). The length of the CDR3 is 12 residues. V gave up 5 bases and J gave up 9 bases, with 10 bases separating them. Germline V gene lookup returns CDR1 LGHDT and CDR2 YNNKEL (reference sequence). CDR3 loop: CASSTGQKKLFF. The DNA for the CDR3 is TGTGCCAGCAGCACCGGACAGAAAAAACTGTTTTTT.

This clonotype is medium-sized within its sample. CDR3 sequence: CASSLAQDRAAYEQYF. The CDR3 coding sequence is TGTGCCAGCAGCTTAGCCCAGGACAGGGCGGCCTACGAGCAGTACTTC. The rearrangement joins TRBV11-2 to TRBJ2-7; the match to TRBD1 covers 8 bases. The ends lost 1 base at V and 2 bases at J; junction bases unmatched: 7. This CDR3 region has 16 residues. Germline V gives CDR1 SGHAT, CDR2 FQNNGV.

In its sample, this clonotype ranks as medium-sized. The chain carries TRBV27 and TRBJ2-1; TRBD1 agrees at 9 bases. CDR1 and CDR2 (germline): MNHEY, SMNVEV (reference sequence). J was trimmed by 2 bases and V by 11 bases; bases with no gene match: 10. CDR3 length: 15 amino acids. The CDR3 DNA reads TGTGCCCCTTCCCAACAGGGGGCGGCCTACAATGAGCAGTTCTTC. Protein sequence: CAPSQQGAAYNEQFF.

V and J are TRBV5-1 and TRBJ2-1; maybe TRBD2 (6 bases). The CDR3 contains 14 residues. Germline V gene lookup returns CDR1 SGHRS and CDR2 YFSETQ. Trimming removed 2 bases at V and 6 bases at J, with 12 bases between. The CDR3 here is CASSFGEASNEQFF. The CDR3, as DNA: TGCGCCAGCAGCTTTGGGGAGGCCTCCAATGAGCAGTTCTTC.

The V gene is TRBV29-1, the J gene TRBJ2-1; a weak D match, TRBD2 (6 bases). CDR1 and CDR2 (germline): SQVTM, ANQGSEA. The CDR3 spans 13 residues. V dropped 7 bases and J dropped 6 bases, with 16 bases sitting between them. The CDR3 reads CSAPGRRGNEQFF. The CDR3 DNA reads as TGCAGCGCCCCGGGACGGAGGGGCAATGAGCAGTTCTTC.

This clonotype was seen ten or more times. The chain carries TRBV5-4 and TRBJ2-7, with TRBD1 matching over 11 bases. The junction had 9 bases not matched to a gene; V was cut back by 0 bases and J by 7 bases. The CDR3 is 16 amino acids. Germline CDR1 is SGHNT and CDR2 is YYREEE (reference sequence). The DNA for the CDR3 is TGTGCCAGCAGCTTGGGATGGTCCGGGACAGGGGGTGAGCAGTACTTC. Translating gives CASSLGWSGTGGEQYF. Full variable domain (remainder filled in from reference TRBV5-4 and TRBJ2-7): ETGVTQSPTHLIKTRGQQVTLRCSSQSGHNTVSWYQQALGQGPQFIFQYYREEENGRGNFPPRFSGLQFPNYSSELNVNALELDDSALYLCASSLGWSGTGGEQYFGPGTRLTVT.

This clonotype is medium-sized (0.01 to 0.1%) within its sample. This rearrangement joins TRBV10-2 to TRBJ2-1; TRBD2 is a possible D gene (6 bases). Trimming shortened V by 6 bases and J by 3 bases, and 15 bases separated the two germline ends. The CDR3 has 15 residues. CDR1 and CDR2 from the germline V gene are WSHSY and SAAADI. For the CDR3, the DNA is TGCGCCAGCAGCCCGGGGACTCCCAACTACAATGAGCAGTTCTTC. It yields the protein CASSPGTPNYNEQFF.